This TCR beta chain is drawn from a study of shared T cell receptors in the human thymus. The CDR3 length is 15 residues. Per the germline V gene, CDR1 is LNHDA and CDR2 is SQIVND (reference sequence). The ends were cut back, 4 bases at V and 0 bases at J, with 11 bases in the middle. This clone was recorded a few times. Sequenced by immunoSEQ multiplex PCR; TCRdb stores in-frame clones only, minus some. The sample records roughly 700,000 clones, around nine tenths being singletons. These records were also assigned to another study, of human thymus T cells. Turning to that study: Thymus tissue for the work was resected from patients undergoing corrective heart surgery. Biased V and J segment usage appeared in thymus and peripheral blood. Reports from related research described highly overlapping thymic repertoires among unrelated individuals.

The rearrangement links TRBV19 to TRBJ2-3, with a possible D match to TRBD1 (6 bases). The source material was thymocytes. The source is a boy under three years old with a congenital heart defect. DNA of the CDR3: TGTGCCAGTAGTACCGGGACACCTAGCACAGATACGCAGTATTTT. It specifies CASSTGTPSTDTQYF.